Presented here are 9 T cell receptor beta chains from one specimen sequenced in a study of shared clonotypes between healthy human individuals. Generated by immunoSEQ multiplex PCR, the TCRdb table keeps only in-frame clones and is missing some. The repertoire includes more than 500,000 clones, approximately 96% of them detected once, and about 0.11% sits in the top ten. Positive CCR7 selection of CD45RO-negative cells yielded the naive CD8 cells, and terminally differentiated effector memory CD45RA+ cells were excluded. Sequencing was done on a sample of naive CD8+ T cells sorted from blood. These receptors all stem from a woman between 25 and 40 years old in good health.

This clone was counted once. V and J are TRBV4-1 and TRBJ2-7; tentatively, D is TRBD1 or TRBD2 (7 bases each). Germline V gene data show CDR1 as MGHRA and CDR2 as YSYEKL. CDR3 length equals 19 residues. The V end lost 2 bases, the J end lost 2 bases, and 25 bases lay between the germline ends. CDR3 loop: CASSQHAGTEVAGAYEQYF. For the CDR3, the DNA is TGCGCCAGCAGCCAACACGCCGGGACAGAGGTTGCGGGAGCCTACGAGCAGTACTTC.

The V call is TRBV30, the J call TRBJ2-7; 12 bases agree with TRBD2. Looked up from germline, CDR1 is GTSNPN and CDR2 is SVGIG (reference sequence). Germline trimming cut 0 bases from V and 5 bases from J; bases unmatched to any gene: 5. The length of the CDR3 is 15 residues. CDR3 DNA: TGTGCCTGGAGTGTAGGACTAGCGGGAAGAGACGAGCAGTACTTC. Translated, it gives CAWSVGLAGRDEQYF.

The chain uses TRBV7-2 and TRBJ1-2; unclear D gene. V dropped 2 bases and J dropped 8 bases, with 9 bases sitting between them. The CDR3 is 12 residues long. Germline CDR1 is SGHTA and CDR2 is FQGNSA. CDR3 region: CASSLSGGGYTF. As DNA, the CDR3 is TGTGCCAGCAGCTTATCAGGAGGAGGCTACACCTTC.

DNA of the CDR3: TGTGCCAGCATAGGACTAGGGTACGAGCAGTACTTC. It codes for CASIGLGYEQYF. The chain is built from TRBV27 and TRBJ2-7; TRBD2 agrees at 7 bases. This CDR3 is 12 amino acids long. V was clipped by 7 bases and J by 4 bases; unmatched bases: 4. Germline V CDR1 and CDR2: MNHEY, SMNVEV (reference sequence).

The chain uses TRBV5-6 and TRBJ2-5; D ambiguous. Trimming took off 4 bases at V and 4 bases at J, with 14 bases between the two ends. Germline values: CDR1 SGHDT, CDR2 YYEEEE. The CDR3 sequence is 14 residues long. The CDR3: CASSPPDRGETQYF. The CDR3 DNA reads TGTGCCAGCAGCCCGCCCGACCGAGGAGAGACCCAGTACTTC.

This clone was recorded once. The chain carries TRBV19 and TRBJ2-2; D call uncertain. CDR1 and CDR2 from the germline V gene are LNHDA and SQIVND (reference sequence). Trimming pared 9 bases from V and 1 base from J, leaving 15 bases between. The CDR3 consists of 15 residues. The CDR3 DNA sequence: TGTGCCAGCACCGAATGGACGGGGAACACCGGGGAGCTGTTTTTT. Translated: CASTEWTGNTGELFF.

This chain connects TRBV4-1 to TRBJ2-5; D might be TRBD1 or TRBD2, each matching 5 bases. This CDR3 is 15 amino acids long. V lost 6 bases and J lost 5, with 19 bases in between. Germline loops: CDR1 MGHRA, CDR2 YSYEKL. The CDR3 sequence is CASRISTDTGETQYF. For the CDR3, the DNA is TGCGCCAGCAGGATTTCCACGGACACGGGGGAGACCCAGTACTTC.

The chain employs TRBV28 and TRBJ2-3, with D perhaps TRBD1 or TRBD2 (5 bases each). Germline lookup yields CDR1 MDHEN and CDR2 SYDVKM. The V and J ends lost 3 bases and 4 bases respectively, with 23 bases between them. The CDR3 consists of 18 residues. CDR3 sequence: CASSFPLVGAGTSDTQYF. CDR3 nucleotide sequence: TGTGCCAGCAGTTTCCCCCTTGTCGGGGCAGGGACCTCAGATACGCAGTATTTT.

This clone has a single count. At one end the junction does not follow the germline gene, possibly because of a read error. In DNA, the CDR3 is TGTGCCAGCAGTCTATCCCCCTACACTGAAGCTTTCTTT. Its translation: CASSLSPYTEAFF. The J gene is TRBJ1-1, the V gene TRBV27; D not certain. The germline CDR1 and CDR2 sequences are MNHEY and SMNVEV (reference sequence). This CDR3 contains 13 residues.